The rows below give T cell receptor beta chains drawn from one sample of a study of blood T cell repertoires in COVID-19. Assay: immunoSEQ multiplex PCR; the TCRdb copy retains only in-frame clones and omits some. The data hold approximately 300,000 clones, with roughly nine tenths observed a single time. Sequencing was carried out using peripheral blood. The source of these receptors is a man between 18 and 29 years old who had recovered from COVID-19. CDR3s include the opening cysteine and the closing phenylalanine or tryptophan. The D gene is left open where the match is weak. Clone size, where shown, is once, few, many, or a class for clones that have expanded.

D: .; V: TRBV4-3; size: .; J: TRBJ1-5; CDR3: CASSQDLGGPGSGQPQHF; DNA: TGCGCCAGCAGCCAAGATTTGGGGGGACCTGGTAGTGGCCAGCCCCAGCATTTT
D: .; V: TRBV7-2; size: few; J: TRBJ2-1; CDR3: CASSLGFESEQFF; DNA: TGTGCCAGCAGCTTAGGGTTTGAAAGCGAGCAGTTCTTC
D: TRBD2; V: TRBV19; size: once; J: TRBJ2-3; CDR3: CASSTWTSGRSTDTQYF; DNA: TGTGCCAGCAGCACTTGGACTAGCGGGAGGTCCACAGATACGCAGTATTTT
D: .; V: TRBV7-2; size: .; J: TRBJ1-2; CDR3: CASSLGWSYGYTF; DNA: TGTGCCAGCAGCTTAGGATGGAGTTATGGCTACACCTTC
D: .; V: TRBV19; size: few; J: TRBJ2-2; CDR3: CACWRLDTGELFF; DNA: TGTGCCTGCTGGCGGCTAGACACCGGGGAGCTGTTTTTT
D: .; V: TRBV19; size: .; J: TRBJ1-1; CDR3: CASSSRGDTEAFF; DNA: TGTGCCAGTAGTTCTCGGGGGGACACTGAAGCTTTCTTT
D: TRBD1; V: TRBV7-9; size: few; J: TRBJ1-1; CDR3: CASSLWTGWAFF; DNA: TGTGCCAGCAGCCTGTGGACAGGGTGGGCTTTCTTT
D: .; V: TRBV10-3; size: .; J: TRBJ1-3; CDR3: CAIRGDIAGNTIYF; DNA: TGTGCCATCAGAGGGGACATAGCTGGAAACACCATATATTTT
D: .; V: TRBV7-2; size: .; J: TRBJ1-1; CDR3: CASSLQVITEAFF; DNA: TGTGCCAGCAGCTTACAGGTAATCACTGAAGCTTTCTTT
D: TRBD1; V: TRBV6-5; size: .; J: TRBJ1-1; CDR3: CASSYGTGDTEAFF; DNA: TGTGCCAGCAGTTACGGGACAGGAGACACTGAAGCTTTCTTT
D: TRBD1; V: TRBV6-2/TRBV6-3; size: few; J: TRBJ1-1; CDR3: CASSPDRGRRADEAFF; DNA: TGTGCCAGCAGCCCTGACAGGGGGCGCCGGGCAGATGAAGCTTTCTTT
D: .; V: TRBV7-9; size: .; J: TRBJ2-7; CDR3: CASSQGREPEQYF; DNA: TGTGCCAGCAGCCAGGGCAGGGAACCCGAGCAGTACTTC
D: .; V: TRBV19; size: .; J: TRBJ2-2; CDR3: CASSRDSPYTGELFF; DNA: TGTGCCAGTAGTCGGGACTCCCCCTACACCGGGGAGCTGTTTTTT
D: TRBD1; V: TRBV7-8; size: few; J: TRBJ2-7; CDR3: CASMPQTGLYEQYF; DNA: TGTGCCAGCATGCCCCAGACAGGGCTCTACGAGCAGTACTTC
D: .; V: TRBV5-1; size: .; J: TRBJ1-6; CDR3: CASSLTPGSNNSPLHF; DNA: TGCGCCAGCAGCTTAACGCCGGGATCCAATAATTCACCCCTCCACTTT
D: .; V: TRBV27; size: .; J: TRBJ1-2; CDR3: CASSLSRGGAFGYTF; DNA: TGTGCCAGCAGTTTATCGAGGGGGGGCGCTTTCGGCTACACCTTC
D: TRBD1; V: TRBV5-1; size: .; J: TRBJ1-1; CDR3: CASSLIGQGHTEAFF; DNA: TGCGCCAGCAGCTTGATCGGACAGGGACACACTGAAGCTTTCTTT
D: .; V: TRBV13; size: .; J: TRBJ1-2; CDR3: CASSSQGEGQTSYGYTF; DNA: TGTGCCAGCAGCTCCCAGGGCGAAGGACAGACTTCCTATGGCTACACCTTC
D: .; V: TRBV7-9; size: .; J: TRBJ2-7; CDR3: CASSPDGDYEQYF; DNA: TGTGCCAGCAGCCCCGACGGAGACTACGAGCAGTACTTC
D: TRBD1; V: TRBV9; size: .; J: TRBJ2-7; CDR3: CASSVDRGPYEQYF; DNA: TGTGCCAGCAGCGTGGACAGGGGCCCCTACGAGCAGTACTTC
D: .; V: TRBV30; size: .; J: TRBJ2-7; CDR3: CAWRAQWSFYEQYF; DNA: TGTGCCTGGAGAGCCCAATGGTCCTTTTACGAGCAGTACTTC
D: TRBD1; V: TRBV30; size: .; J: TRBJ1-1; CDR3: CAWIPGQGATEAFF; DNA: TGTGCCTGGATACCGGGACAGGGTGCCACTGAAGCTTTCTTT
D: TRBD1; V: TRBV4-1; size: once; J: TRBJ2-7; CDR3: CASSPQQGKQYF; DNA: TGCGCCAGCAGCCCACAACAGGGGAAGCAGTACTTC
D: .; V: TRBV27; size: few; J: TRBJ2-3; CDR3: CASSQEPDRPRDTQYF; DNA: TGTGCCAGCAGCCAGGAACCAGACAGGCCAAGGGATACGCAGTATTTT
D: .; V: TRBV2; size: .; J: TRBJ2-2; CDR3: CASRVDTGELFF; DNA: TGTGCCAGCAGGGTAGACACCGGGGAGCTGTTTTTT
D: .; V: TRBV6-1; size: .; J: TRBJ1-1; CDR3: CASSDGFVVATEAFF; DNA: TGTGCCAGCAGTGACGGGTTCGTCGTGGCCACTGAAGCTTTCTTT
D: TRBD1; V: TRBV18; size: .; J: TRBJ2-1; CDR3: CASSPADRVRNEQFF; DNA: TGTGCCAGCTCACCAGCGGACAGGGTACGCAATGAGCAGTTCTTC
D: .; V: TRBV14; size: .; J: TRBJ2-1; CDR3: CASSQDWQYNEQFF; DNA: TGTGCCAGCAGCCAAGATTGGCAGTACAATGAGCAGTTCTTC
D: TRBD1; V: TRBV19; size: .; J: TRBJ1-1; CDR3: CASSIRGQGNTEAFF; DNA: TGTGCCAGTAGTATACGGGGACAGGGGAACACTGAAGCTTTCTTT
D: TRBD2; V: TRBV27; size: .; J: TRBJ2-7; CDR3: CASSAILAEGGYEQYF; DNA: TGTGCCAGCAGTGCGATACTAGCGGAGGGGGGCTACGAGCAGTACTTC
D: .; V: TRBV18; size: .; J: TRBJ2-7; CDR3: CASSPPSGGPYYEQYF; DNA: TGTGCCAGCTCACCACCGTCCGGGGGGCCGTACTACGAGCAGTACTTC
D: TRBD2; V: TRBV6-6; size: .; J: TRBJ2-3; CDR3: CASSVSSGRADTQYF; DNA: TGTGCCAGCAGTGTATCTAGCGGGAGGGCAGATACGCAGTATTTT
D: TRBD1; V: TRBV9; size: .; J: TRBJ1-5; CDR3: CASSVGTGDQPQHF; DNA: TGTGCCAGCAGCGTAGGGACAGGGGATCAGCCCCAGCATTTT
D: .; V: TRBV2; size: .; J: TRBJ2-3; CDR3: CATGEASFPGGDTQYF; DNA: TGTGCCACCGGCGAGGCCTCATTCCCAGGGGGGGATACGCAGTATTTT
D: .; V: TRBV6-2/TRBV6-3; size: .; J: TRBJ1-1; CDR3: CASSYGQGGPVNTEAFF; DNA: TGTGCCAGCAGTTACGGGCAGGGAGGACCCGTGAACACTGAAGCTTTCTTT
D: .; V: TRBV4-3; size: .; J: TRBJ2-6; CDR3: CASSQEHPGANVLTF; DNA: TGCGCCAGCAGCCAAGAACACCCTGGGGCCAACGTCCTGACTTTC
D: .; V: TRBV4-3; size: once; J: TRBJ1-2; CDR3: CASSQDRFGGYTF; DNA: TGCGCCAGCAGCCAAGATAGATTCGGTGGCTACACCTTC
D: TRBD1; V: TRBV3-1/TRBV3-2; size: .; J: TRBJ2-2; CDR3: CASSQGQGASGELFF; DNA: TGTGCCAGCAGCCAAGGACAGGGGGCTAGCGGGGAGCTGTTTTTT
D: TRBD2; V: TRBV27; size: .; J: TRBJ2-3; CDR3: CASRLAGGPDTQYF; DNA: TGTGCCAGCAGGCTAGCGGGAGGGCCCGATACGCAGTATTTT
D: TRBD1; V: TRBV10-3; size: once; J: TRBJ1-5; CDR3: CAISESRTGDSNQPQHF; DNA: TGTGCCATCAGTGAGTCTAGGACAGGGGATAGCAATCAGCCCCAGCATTTT
D: .; V: TRBV5-1; size: .; J: TRBJ1-2; CDR3: CASSLASPTNYGYTF; DNA: TGCGCCAGCAGCTTGGCCAGTCCCACTAACTATGGCTACACCTTC
D: TRBD2; V: TRBV5-4; size: .; J: TRBJ2-1; CDR3: CASSSAGLTSGTYNEQFF; DNA: TGTGCCAGCAGCTCCGCCGGTCTGACTAGCGGCACTTACAATGAGCAGTTCTTC
D: TRBD1; V: TRBV18; size: .; J: TRBJ1-5; CDR3: CASSLEGQGDQPQHF; DNA: TGTGCCAGCTCACTCGAAGGACAGGGGGATCAGCCCCAGCATTTT
D: .; V: TRBV5-8; size: .; J: TRBJ2-1; CDR3: CASSLKKVAWFF; DNA: TGTGCCAGCAGCTTAAAGAAGGTAGCGTGGTTCTTC
D: .; V: TRBV3-1/TRBV3-2; size: .; J: TRBJ2-6; CDR3: CASSQDNLGALTVSGANVLTF; DNA: TGTGCCAGCAGCCAAGACAATCTGGGGGCCCTTACCGTCTCTGGGGCCAACGTCCTGACTTTC